These 2 T cell receptor beta chains were sequenced from one sample in a study of control samples from healthy donors and cancer patients. Measured with immunoSEQ multiplex PCR; TCRdb has only the in-frame clones, and not every one. The sample comprises about 130,000 clones, more than 80% of which are singletons, and 2% to 3% rests with the top ten. Material: blood. The receptor source for this set is a man between 35 and 55 years old in good health.

This rearrangement joins TRBV4-1 to TRBJ2-5; perhaps TRBD2 as D (6 bases). V was shortened by 8 bases and J by 0 bases, with 10 bases between the two germline ends. The CDR3 contains 13 residues. CDR1 and CDR2 (germline): MGHRA, YSYEKL. The CDR3 spells CASAGGYQETQYF. The CDR3, as DNA: TGCGCCAGCGCTGGGGGGTACCAAGAGACCCAGTACTTC.

This chain links TRBV7-3 with TRBJ2-2; no definite D call. This CDR3 comprises 15 residues. V lost 1 base to trimming and J lost 4 bases, with 10 bases between them. Germline V gene lookup returns CDR1 SGHTA and CDR2 FQGTGA. Here the CDR3 reads CASSLRGWSTGELFF. The CDR3 DNA reads TGTGCCAGCAGCTTAAGAGGATGGAGCACCGGGGAGCTGTTTTTT.